A selection of T cell receptor beta chains follows, all from one sample in a study of beta chain features in type 1 diabetes. TCRdb's copy holds only in-frame clones and misses some; the assay was immunoSEQ multiplex PCR. Among hundreds of thousands of clones, 15% were seen once, and the ten largest hold about 0.086%. Sequences were obtained from naive CD4+ T cells from blood. The receptors shown here come from a man younger than 35 in good health. The CDR3 runs from the conserved cysteine through the conserved F or W. The D gene is left open where the match is weak. A clone size is listed for some rows: how often the clone was seen (once, few, many), or a class if it is expanded.

J gene | V gene | D gene | clone size | CDR3 DNA | CDR3 protein
TRBJ2-5 | TRBV4-2 | NA | few | TGTGCCAGCAGCCAGGGGAATTACGGGGAGACCCAGTACTTC | CASSQGNYGETQYF
TRBJ1-5 | TRBV4-1 | NA | NA | TGCGCCAGCAGCCACCCCCTTAGAGTTGACAGCAATCAGCCCCAGCATTTT | CASSHPLRVDSNQPQHF
TRBJ2-7 | TRBV7-3 | NA | NA | TGTGCCAGCAGCTTAACGCCGGGACACACCTACGAGCAGTACTTC | CASSLTPGHTYEQYF
TRBJ1-2 | TRBV14 | TRBD1 | few | TGTGCCAGCAGCTTCCGACAGGGTCTCGCCTATGGCTACACCTTC | CASSFRQGLAYGYTF
TRBJ1-2 | TRBV23-1 | NA | few | TGCGCCAGCAGTCTCGGCCGAGCCGGGTGGGGCTACACCTTC | CASSLGRAGWGYTF
TRBJ1-1 | TRBV2 | NA | few | TGTGCCAGCAGTGACCGGAACACTGAAGCTTTCTTT | CASSDRNTEAFF
TRBJ2-7 | TRBV10-3 | NA | few | TGTGCCATCAGTGATAAGGCGCACCCCTTTGGTTCCTACGAGCAGTACTTC | CAISDKAHPFGSYEQYF
TRBJ1-5 | TRBV18 | TRBD1 | NA | TGTGCCAGCTCGCCCGGCAGGGGGGGGGCTAATCAGCCCCAGCATTTT | CASSPGRGGANQPQHF
TRBJ1-2 | TRBV7-2 | NA | NA | TGTGCCAGCAGCTTAGCCGGCACAGTGAATAACTATGGCTACACCTTC | CASSLAGTVNNYGYTF
TRBJ2-3 | TRBV7-3 | NA | NA | TGTGCCAGCAGCTTAACAGCAGATACGCAGTATTTT | CASSLTADTQYF
TRBJ2-3 | TRBV2 | TRBD1 | few | TGTGCCAGCATTCGGGACAGGAAAAGCACAGATACGCAGTATTTT | CASIRDRKSTDTQYF
TRBJ1-1 | TRBV6-6 | NA | NA | TGTGCCAGCAGTGACCAACAGGGATGGAACACTGAAGCTTTCTTT | CASSDQQGWNTEAFF
TRBJ2-2 | TRBV6-6 | TRBD1 | few | TGTGCCGGACAGGGATACACCGGGGAGCTGTTTTTT | CAGQGYTGELFF
TRBJ1-2 | TRBV4-3 | NA | few | TGCGCCAGCAGCCAAGAGGGGATTGGGGCCAGCTATGGCTACACCTTC | CASSQEGIGASYGYTF
TRBJ1-2 | TRBV7-2 | NA | NA | TGTGCCAGCAGCGCAGGGTCGGGAAACTATGGCTACACCTTC | CASSAGSGNYGYTF
TRBJ1-5 | TRBV5-8 | NA | NA | TGTGCCAGCAGCTTGTCAAGCAATCAGCCCCAGCATTTT | CASSLSSNQPQHF
TRBJ2-1 | TRBV4-2 | NA | NA | TGTGCCAGCAGCCAAGACTGGTGGCAGTTCTTC | CASSQDWWQFF
TRBJ1-1 | TRBV30 | NA | few | TGTGCCTGGAGGAGACTAAGGGACGGGAACACTGAAGCTTTCTTT | CAWRRLRDGNTEAFF
TRBJ2-5 | TRBV19 | NA | NA | TGTGCCAGTAGTATAGTCGGGGTAGCCGAGGAGACCCAGTACTTC | CASSIVGVAEETQYF
TRBJ1-6 | TRBV5-4 | TRBD1 | NA | TGTGCCAGCAGCCAAACAGGGGGCCTCTCCTATAATTCACCCCTCCACTTT | CASSQTGGLSYNSPLHF
TRBJ1-1 | TRBV14 | NA | few | TGTGCCAGCAGCCAAGTTACCCGGGGCCAGGCAGGGAGGTCTTTCTTT | CASSQVTRGQAGRSFF
TRBJ1-4 | TRBV2 | NA | NA | TGTGCCAGCAAGCGACAAGGCCTTAATGAAAAACTGTTTTTT | CASKRQGLNEKLFF
TRBJ2-7 | TRBV7-2 | NA | few | TGTGCCAGCAGCCCAACCGACAGAACCCTTTCCGAGCAGTACTTC | CASSPTDRTLSEQYF